This paragraph covers one T cell receptor beta chain sequence. Its specificity is not known. TCRdb processed the RT-PCR reads anew with MiXCR; each CDR3 protein has one entry. The data hold some 600,000 distinct CDR3 sequences, with roughly 15% observed a single time. These data originate in a study of response to subunit inactivated influenza vaccine. The study's findings and limits: It was the authors' suggestion that each seasonal influenza vaccination recruits few new T cells.

V shed 0 bases and J shed 0 bases, with 3 bases lying between them. The CDR3 is 13 amino acids. Per the germline V gene, CDR1 is LGHNA and CDR2 is YSLEER. The receptor comes from a man aged 50-59 years who received an inactivated influenza vaccine. The material was PBMCs from blood, obtained approximately 15 days before vaccination. V is TRBV4-3 and J is TRBJ2-7; D is uncertain. The CDR3 is CASSQEFSYEQYF. CDR3 bases: TGCGCCAGCAGCCAAGAGTTCTCCTACGAGCAGTACTTC.